The T cell receptor (beta chain) described here comes from a study of regulatory T cells in long-lasting Graves disease. Time point: persistent/refractory GD, antithyroid drugs over 5 years with positive TRAb. Extracted RNA from PBMCs served as the source of the TCR library. V shed 7 bases and J shed 9 bases, with 19 bases lying between them. CDR1 is SQVTM, CDR2 ANQGSEA, per germline. This CDR3 is 13 amino acids long. Library construction for TCR beta used iRepertoire HTBI primers and Arm-PCR of CDR3 regions. TCRdb re-derived calls from the multiplex PCR reads in MiXCR, one entry per CDR3 protein. In the table there are over 650,000 distinct CDR3 sequences, around 30% of which are singletons.

This TCR came from a female donor with Graves disease. The specimen comprised peripheral blood mononuclear cells (PBMCs), sampled when the disease was refractory, from a patient treated with antithyroid drugs. V is TRBV29-1 and J is TRBJ2-1, with D perhaps TRBD2 (7 bases). CDR3 sequence (DNA): TGCAGCGCCCGAGAGGGGGGAGGGGGTGAGCAGTTCTTC. This encodes CSAREGGGGEQFF.